This TCR beta chain was recorded in a study of blood T cell repertoires in COVID-19. V was cut by 8 bases and J by 5 bases, with 16 bases left in between. CDR3 length: 13 residues. Germline CDR1 SNHLY, CDR2 FYNNEI. The repertoire was sequenced with immunoSEQ multiplex PCR; TCRdb's copy has only in-frame clones and lacks some. The table records roughly 400,000 clones, 90% of them present only once. Residents of 20 to 25 US areas, aged about 18 to 89 years, made up the participants. Clinical history reported by participants formed the basis on which cohorts were assigned. Resolution of symptoms, clearance, or two negative PCRs was present in recovered Cohort 3 donors.

Source material: PBMCs or T cells enriched from blood (not recorded which). The chain couples TRBV2 to TRBJ2-7, with D maybe TRBD1 (5 bases). The clonotype originates from a man in his late teens or twenties who had recovered from COVID-19. CDR3 residues: CASGAGQVDEQYF. CDR3 nucleotides: TGTGCCAGCGGGGCAGGCCAAGTGGACGAGCAGTACTTC. Based on the CDR3 plus reference TRBV2 and TRBJ2-7, the full variable domain is EPEVTQTPSHQVTQMGQEVILRCVPISNHLYFYWYRQILGQKVEFLVSFYNNEISEKSEIFDDQFSVERPDGSNFTLKIRSTKLEDSAMYFCASGAGQVDEQYFGPGTRLTVT.